This T cell receptor beta chain comes out of a study of T cells in Graves' hyperthyroidism and ophthalmopathy. Study-level background: The blood sample was taken at first diagnosis, before treatment began.

Template material for amplifying TCR beta CDR3 regions consisted of RNA transcripts. When the TCR CDR3 underwent first-round RT-PCR, the HTBI primer set was used. TCRdb passed the multiplex PCR reads through MiXCR, listing each CDR3 protein once. The sample lists 600,000 to 900,000 distinct CDR3 sequences, about a sixth occurring once. V was cut by 7 bases and J by 2 bases, with 12 bases left in between. From germline, CDR1 is SNHLY and CDR2 FYNNEI. The CDR3 loop spans 13 amino acids. This sequence joins TRBV2 and TRBJ2-7, with D possibly called TRBD1 or TRBD2 (7 bases each). The clonotype comes from a man aged 18 to 29 with Graves' hyperthyroidism. The sequenced sample consisted of blood. The CDR3 loop is CASNRGGAYEQYF. CDR3 DNA: TGTGCCAGCAACAGGGGAGGGGCCTACGAGCAGTACTTC.